The 26 T cell receptor beta chains presented below share a single source sample, sequenced in a study of blood T cell repertoires in COVID-19. The method was immunoSEQ multiplex PCR; TCRdb's version includes in-frame clones alone and lacks a portion of them. The sample consists of 150,000 to 190,000 clones, around 84% of them appearing once. The sample taken for sequencing was PBMCs or T cells enriched from blood (not recorded which). Receptors were obtained from a middle-aged man who had recovered from COVID-19.

The V call is TRBV2, the J call TRBJ1-1, with D perhaps matching TRBD1 (6 bases). V was clipped by 6 bases and J by 5 bases, with 19 bases between them. Germline loops: CDR1 SNHLY, CDR2 FYNNEI. The CDR3 runs to 15 residues. The CDR3 coding sequence is TGTGCCAGCAGAGGCGGGGGGCGAGTGGATACTGAAGCTTTCTTT. It translates to CASRGGGRVDTEAFF.

This clone has just a few counts. The chain employs TRBV28 and TRBJ1-1, with 10 bases matching TRBD1. The CDR3 is made up of 15 amino acids. The germline CDR1 and CDR2 sequences are MDHEN and SYDVKM. The ends lost 7 bases at V and 10 bases at J; junction bases unmatched: 15. The CDR3 loop reads CASMPTGTGVFGAFF. The CDR3 DNA sequence: TGTGCCAGCATGCCCACCGGGACAGGGGTTTTCGGAGCTTTCTTT.

This chain connects TRBV7-9 to TRBJ1-4, with D maybe TRBD1 (5 bases). The CDR3 is made up of 15 amino acids. CDR1 is SEHNR, CDR2 FQNEAQ, per germline (reference sequence). The V end lost 8 bases, the J end lost 3 bases, and 16 bases lay between the germline ends. The CDR3 loop reads CASGQGLTSNEKLFF. CDR3 nucleotides: TGTGCCAGCGGCCAGGGACTCACGTCTAATGAAAAACTGTTTTTT.

The gene calls are TRBV5-1 and TRBJ1-2; TRBD1 matches 9 bases. V trimming: 0 bases; J trimming: 2 bases; junction bases outside the gene matches: 2. The CDR3 runs to 15 residues. Per germline, CDR1 SGHRS and CDR2 YFSETQ. This CDR3 reads CASSLDGQGNYGYTF. The DNA for the CDR3 is TGCGCCAGCAGCTTGGATGGACAGGGGAACTATGGCTACACCTTC.

The chain carries TRBV11-2 and TRBJ2-1, with D possibly being TRBD1 (5 bases). This CDR3 has 17 amino acids. Germline CDR1 SGHAT, CDR2 FQNNGV. Trimming stripped 5 bases from V and 0 bases from J, with 17 bases between. Here the CDR3 DNA reads TGTGCCAGCAGCACGAGGCCCAGGGCTAGCTCCTACAATGAGCAGTTCTTC. It yields the protein CASSTRPRASSYNEQFF.

The gene calls are TRBV19 and TRBJ1-1, with 9 nucleotides matching TRBD1. Germline trimming cut 7 bases from V and 0 bases from J; bases unmatched to any gene: 15. The germline gives CDR1 LNHDA, CDR2 SQIVND (reference sequence). The CDR3 length is 18 residues. CDR3 protein: CASTLRPGQGNMNTEAFF. CDR3 bases: TGTGCCAGTACTTTAAGACCGGGACAGGGAAACATGAACACTGAAGCTTTCTTT. The complete variable domain, with remaining parts taken from reference TRBV19 and TRBJ1-1, reads DGGITQSPKYLFRKEGQNVTLSCEQNLNHDAMYWYRQDPGQGLRLIYYSQIVNDFQKGDIAEGYSVSREKKESFPLTVTSAQKNPTAFYLCASTLRPGQGNMNTEAFFGQGTRLTVV.

The J gene is TRBJ1-4, the V gene TRBV2; perhaps TRBD1 as D (6 bases). From germline, CDR1 is SNHLY and CDR2 FYNNEI. The germline V and J ends were trimmed by 5 bases and 1 base, with 11 bases remaining between them. The CDR3 totals 15 residues. CDR3 sequence: CASSKDRRTNEKLFF. The CDR3 DNA sequence: TGTGCCAGCAGTAAAGACAGGAGAACTAATGAAAAACTGTTTTTT.

V gene TRBV19 combines with J gene TRBJ2-5; D is possibly TRBD2 (5 bases). The ends were cut back, 4 bases at V and 4 bases at J, with 25 bases in the middle. The CDR3 totals 18 residues. The germline gives CDR1 LNHDA, CDR2 SQIVND (reference sequence). CDR3 sequence (DNA): TGTGCCAGTAGTACCCTCTTAGGACGGGGTCTTAGGCCAGAGACCCAGTACTTC. Protein sequence: CASSTLLGRGLRPETQYF. Combining the CDR3 with reference TRBV19 and TRBJ2-5 gives the whole variable domain DGGITQSPKYLFRKEGQNVTLSCEQNLNHDAMYWYRQDPGQGLRLIYYSQIVNDFQKGDIAEGYSVSREKKESFPLTVTSAQKNPTAFYLCASSTLLGRGLRPETQYFGPGTRLLVL.

This clone came up a few times. The rearrangement links TRBV29-1 to TRBJ1-5; 7 nucleotides match TRBD1. The CDR3 has 14 residues. J was trimmed by 4 bases and V by 7 bases; bases with no gene match: 10. Per germline, CDR1 SQVTM and CDR2 ANQGSEA. This CDR3 is CSASGTDPNQPQHF. The CDR3 DNA follows: TGCAGCGCCTCCGGGACAGACCCAAATCAGCCCCAGCATTTT.

This chain uses TRBV4-1 with TRBJ1-1; possible D gene TRBD1, 6 bases. The V gene's germline CDR1 is MGHRA and CDR2 YSYEKL. CDR3 length: 18 amino acids. Trimming removed 3 bases from V and 7 bases from J, with 27 bases in between. CDR3 sequence (DNA): TGCGCCAGCAGCCACAACATAATAACAGGGATCCGAAATGATGAAGCTTTCTTT. Translating gives CASSHNIITGIRNDEAFF.

The rearrangement links TRBV7-3 to TRBJ2-1, with 15 bases fitting TRBD2. Per germline, CDR1 SGHTA and CDR2 FQGTGA. The CDR3 is 16 amino acids. V shed 5 bases, J shed 7 bases, and the junction held 6 bases outside the gene matches. CDR3 sequence: CASSPGLAGGRNEQFF. In DNA, the CDR3 is TGTGCCAGCAGCCCGGGACTAGCGGGGGGAAGAAATGAGCAGTTCTTC.

This chain links TRBV27 with TRBJ1-1; maybe TRBD1 (5 bases). V was pared by 1 base and J by 0 bases, with 9 bases between. Per germline, CDR1 MNHEY and CDR2 SMNVEV (reference sequence). The CDR3 consists of 15 residues. The CDR3 nucleotides are TGTGCCAGCAGTTTATTGGCGGGGCTGAACACTGAAGCTTTCTTT. This translates into CASSLLAGLNTEAFF.

This clone was found once. The chain is built from TRBV24-1 and TRBJ2-1; the match to TRBD2 covers 8 bases. V shed 4 bases and J 8 bases; nucleotides not matched to a gene: 18. Germline CDR1 reads KGHDR; CDR2 reads SFDVKD. The CDR3 totals 18 residues. The CDR3 region has the DNA TGTGCCACCAGTGACTCCGGGAGGGGCAAAGGTCCTGGGGATGAGCAGTTCTTC. It translates to CATSDSGRGKGPGDEQFF.

The table lists this clone with a count of one. The CDR3 spells CASSLGQNQPQHF. The CDR3 DNA reads as TGTGCCAGCAGCTTAGGACAAAATCAGCCCCAGCATTTT. V is TRBV11-2 and J is TRBJ1-5; D remains ambiguous. V lost 1 base, J lost 4 bases, and 5 bases lay in between. Germline V gene lookup returns CDR1 SGHAT and CDR2 FQNNGV. The CDR3 has 13 amino acids.

This clone has only one observation. CDR3 nucleotides: TGTGCCAGCAGCCAAGATCATTTGCAGACCGGGGAGCTGTTTTTT. It is translated as CASSQDHLQTGELFF. The chain is built from TRBV4-2 and TRBJ2-2; D is unresolved. V was trimmed by 0 bases and J by 5 bases, leaving 10 bases between them. The CDR3 length is 15 residues. Per the germline V gene, CDR1 is LGHNA and CDR2 is YNFKEQ.

The V call is TRBV7-9, the J call TRBJ2-1, with 8 bases identical to TRBD1. CDR3 length equals 15 residues. Per germline, CDR1 SEHNR and CDR2 FQNEAQ (reference sequence). Losses at the gene ends were 5 bases for V and 1 base for J; bases not matched to a gene: 4. DNA for the CDR3: TGTGCCAGCAGCCTAACAGGGGGATCCTACAATGAGCAGTTCTTC. Translated, it gives CASSLTGGSYNEQFF.

This clone was counted a few times. The chain links TRBV19 to TRBJ2-3, with TRBD2 matching over 8 bases. This CDR3 has 17 residues. Trimming at V came to 3 bases and at J to 2 bases, leaving 10 bases not matched to a gene. The germline gives CDR1 LNHDA, CDR2 SQIVND (reference sequence). CDR3: CASSMVASGRNTDTQYF. CDR3 nucleotide sequence: TGTGCCAGTAGTATGGTGGCTAGCGGGCGAAACACAGATACGCAGTATTTT.

CDR3: CASSQRPGSGNTIYF. The CDR3 DNA reads as TGTGCCAGCAGCCAGCGTCCCGGGTCTGGAAACACCATATATTTT. The chain couples TRBV4-2 to TRBJ1-3; D gene uncertain. The CDR3 spans 15 residues. The V gene's germline CDR1 is LGHNA and CDR2 YNFKEQ. Trimming stripped 3 bases from V and 1 base from J, with 10 bases between.

The rearrangement links TRBV6-1 to TRBJ1-4; TRBD1 aligns across 7 bases. Germline CDR1 reads MNHNS; CDR2 reads SASEGT. The CDR3 loop spans 16 amino acids. Losses at the gene ends were 4 bases for V and 8 bases for J; bases not matched to a gene: 13. The CDR3 sequence is CASSGSNTGAGEKLFF. The CDR3 bases are TGTGCCAGCAGTGGCAGCAATACAGGGGCGGGGGAAAAACTGTTTTTT.

The sample holds one count of this clone. This rearrangement joins TRBV19 to TRBJ2-5; 10 bases agree with TRBD1. V trimming: 4 bases; J trimming: 1 base; junction bases outside the gene matches: 3. CDR1 and CDR2 (germline): LNHDA, SQIVND (reference sequence). This CDR3 comprises 15 residues. CDR3: CASSKRTGGQETQYF. CDR3 DNA sequence: TGTGCCAGTAGTAAAAGGACAGGGGGCCAAGAGACCCAGTACTTC.

V is TRBV14 and J is TRBJ2-7, with TRBD2 matching 12 bases. Germline values: CDR1 SGHDN, CDR2 FVKESK. With 2 bases clipped from V and 6 bases from J, the junction kept 5 bases outside the gene matches. This CDR3 contains 15 residues. The CDR3 sequence is CASSQPSGGAAEQYF. The CDR3 nucleotides read TGTGCCAGCAGCCAACCTAGCGGGGGGGCCGCCGAGCAGTACTTC.

The chain is built from TRBV19 and TRBJ2-3; a weak D match, TRBD1 (6 bases). CDR1 and CDR2 from the germline V gene are LNHDA and SQIVND (reference sequence). Deletions cut 7 bases from V and 4 bases from J, with 12 bases between. The CDR3 extends over 13 amino acids. The chain's CDR3 is CASKNRAADTQYF. The CDR3 DNA follows: TGTGCCAGTAAGAACAGGGCGGCAGATACGCAGTATTTT.

The CDR3 spells CASSNHPRGGELFF. CDR3 coding DNA: TGTGCCAGCAGCAACCACCCCCGGGGGGGGGAGCTGTTTTTT. The V gene is TRBV9, the J gene TRBJ2-2; D perhaps matches TRBD2 (6 bases). Germline V gene data show CDR1 as SGDLS and CDR2 as YYNGEE. Trimming took off 4 bases at V and 8 bases at J, with 15 bases between the two ends. CDR3 length: 14 residues.

This sequence joins TRBV6-5 and TRBJ2-2; no reliable D call. The CDR3 covers 15 residues. The V end was cut by 2 bases, the J end by 1 base, with 8 bases between. CDR1 is MNHEY, CDR2 SVGAGI, per germline. The CDR3 coding sequence is TGTGCCAGCAGTTACAAGCGTGTGAACACCGGGGAGCTGTTTTTT. It encodes CASSYKRVNTGELFF.

This chain uses TRBV3-1 (or the pseudogene TRBV3-2) with TRBJ1-2; TRBD1 agrees at 8 bases. Germline CDR1 and CDR2: LGHDT and YNNKEL (reference sequence). This CDR3 comprises 18 residues. V dropped 5 bases and J dropped 5; count of bases not matched to a gene: 19. The CDR3 nucleotides read TGTGCCAGCAGCTACAAGATATCGAGGCAGGGGGCGTCGTATGGCTACACCTTC. This codes for CASSYKISRQGASYGYTF.

The CDR3 bases are TGTGCCAGCAGCGCAGCACCGGGACAGCTCTTATATGGCTACACCTTC. It encodes CASSAAPGQLLYGYTF. The chain is built from TRBV7-9 and TRBJ1-2; 7 bases map to TRBD1. Trimming at V came to 5 bases and at J to 5 bases, leaving 14 bases not matched to a gene. The germline CDR1 and CDR2 sequences are SEHNR and FQNEAQ (reference sequence). The CDR3 extends over 16 amino acids.